These T cell receptor beta chains were read from a single sample in a study of Ad26.COV2.S vaccination and SARS-CoV-2 variants. The repertoire was sequenced with immunoSEQ multiplex PCR; TCRdb's copy has only in-frame clones and lacks some. The sample includes hundreds of thousands of clones, 80% to 90% of them seen just once. Material: peripheral blood, obtained in a trial of Ad26.COV2.S vaccine versus placebo. These receptors all stem from a person aged 18 to 59 who received the Ad26.COV2.S COVID-19 vaccine or a placebo. Each CDR3 is given with its conserved first and last residue. A D gene is named only where the DNA matches it firmly. Expanded clones get a size class; other rows say once, few or many, or leave the size out.

TRBV27	-	TRBJ2-1	-	TGTGCCAGCAGTCCGATCATATTACAGGGTTCAGCGGGTGAGCAGTTCTTC	CASSPIILQGSAGEQFF
TRBV4-3	-	TRBJ1-4	once	TGCGCCAGCAGCCACGCTGGGGGTCGCGCTAATGAAAAACTGTTTTTT	CASSHAGGRANEKLFF
TRBV7-2	TRBD1	TRBJ2-3	-	TGTGCCAGCAGCTCCCTAACAGGGGTCACAGATACGCAGTATTTT	CASSSLTGVTDTQYF
TRBV4-3	-	TRBJ1-3	-	TGCGCCAGCAGCCACACGGGGGGTACTGGAAACACCATATATTTT	CASSHTGGTGNTIYF
TRBV9	TRBD2	TRBJ2-5	-	TGTGCCAGCACGGCGGGAGGAGGGCTGGAGACCCAGTACTTC	CASTAGGGLETQYF
TRBV19	-	TRBJ1-2	-	TGTGCCAGTAGTTCCTTCTATGGCTACACCTTC	CASSSFYGYTF
TRBV6-4	TRBD1	TRBJ2-1	-	TGTGCCAGCAGTGACTCTGGGTACGACAGGGGGAAGGTCTTC	CASSDSGYDRGKVF
TRBV5-1	TRBD1	TRBJ1-1	-	TGCGCCAGCAGAGGGACAGGGGAACTTGAAGCTTTCTTT	CASRGTGELEAFF
TRBV19	-	TRBJ2-1	-	TGTGCCAGTAGGGGGCTGGCCTCCTACAATGAGCAGTTCTTC	CASRGLASYNEQFF
TRBV7-2	TRBD2	TRBJ2-6	-	TGTGCCAGCAGCGATGTAGCGGGAGCTGGGGCCAACGTCCTGACTTTC	CASSDVAGAGANVLTF
TRBV10-3	-	TRBJ2-2	-	TGTGCCATCGGTTCAACCGGGGAGCTGTTTTTT	CAIGSTGELFF
TRBV19	TRBD1	TRBJ1-6	-	TGTGCCAGCCGGGACAGTTATAATTCACCCCTCCACTTT	CASRDSYNSPLHF
TRBV24-1	TRBD1	TRBJ2-1	-	TGTGCCATCTATCCCGGGACAGGGGTTGCCAATGAGCAGTTCTTC	CAIYPGTGVANEQFF
TRBV6-5	TRBD1	TRBJ2-7	-	TGTGCCAGCAGTTGGACCGGGACAGCCAAACGTGGGGAGCAGTACTTC	CASSWTGTAKRGEQYF
TRBV11-2	-	TRBJ1-3	-	TGTGCCAGCAGCTTATTGTCAGGCAATGAAGAAAACACCATATATTTT	CASSLLSGNEENTIYF
TRBV2	TRBD2	TRBJ2-7	-	TGTGCCAGCCGGACAGGGGGACTAGCGGGAGCAAACGAGCAGTACTTC	CASRTGGLAGANEQYF
TRBV29-1	TRBD2	TRBJ2-7	-	TGCAGCGTTGGAGGGAGGGTTGGCTCCTACGAGCAGTACTTC	CSVGGRVGSYEQYF
TRBV10-3	-	TRBJ2-3	-	TGTGCCATCAGGGCCCTTAGCACAGATACGCAGTATTTT	CAIRALSTDTQYF
TRBV6-6	-	TRBJ1-4	-	TGTGCCAGCAGTTACCCCCCGGGGGGGACTGGTGAAAAACTGTTTTTT	CASSYPPGGTGEKLFF
TRBV11-1	-	TRBJ2-3	-	TGTGCCAGCAGCACCGGTAGGGGGAATACGCAGTATTTT	CASSTGRGNTQYF
TRBV28	-	TRBJ2-5	-	TGTGCCAGTATTAAGGGGGGACGGAGGGAGACCCAGTACTTC	CASIKGGRRETQYF
TRBV3-1/TRBV3-2	-	TRBJ2-2	once	TGTGCCAGCAGCCAAAACTGGGCAGCGAACACCGGGGAGCTGTTTTTT	CASSQNWAANTGELFF
TRBV6-2/TRBV6-3	-	TRBJ1-2	-	TGTGCCAGCAGTTCGGACGGAAGCTATGGCTACACCTTC	CASSSDGSYGYTF
TRBV4-2	TRBD2	TRBJ2-5	once	TGTGCCAGCAGCCAGCTCGGGGTGGCGGGAGCGCAGGAGACCCAGTACTTC	CASSQLGVAGAQETQYF
TRBV6-2/TRBV6-3	-	TRBJ1-2	-	TGTGCCAGCAGTTATGGATTGGTTCTCCCCCTGTATGGCTACACCTTC	CASSYGLVLPLYGYTF
TRBV9	-	TRBJ1-2	-	TGTGCCAGCAGCGAGGCCCCTAGGGCCAACTATGGCTACACCTTC	CASSEAPRANYGYTF
TRBV13	-	TRBJ2-5	-	TGTGCCAGCAGCTTAGGACGGGGGCCGGTTGGGGAGACCCAGTACTTC	CASSLGRGPVGETQYF
TRBV27	-	TRBJ2-7	-	TGTGCCAGCAGTTTATCGAACCCAGAATCCTACGAGCAGTACTTC	CASSLSNPESYEQYF
TRBV6-5	-	TRBJ1-2	once	TGTGCCAGCAGTTTCGGTCCTAACTATGGCTACACCTTC	CASSFGPNYGYTF
TRBV27	-	TRBJ2-2	-	TGTGCCAGCAGACCCTCCGTTGGGGGCGGGGAGCTGTTTTTT	CASRPSVGGGELFF
TRBV5-1	-	TRBJ1-2	few	TGCGCCAGCAGCTTTGAGGGGTATGGCTACACCTTC	CASSFEGYGYTF
TRBV5-6	TRBD1	TRBJ2-7	-	TGTGCCAGCAGCTTTGTGGGACAGGGTAACGAGCAGTACTTC	CASSFVGQGNEQYF
TRBV19	TRBD1	TRBJ2-2	-	TGTGCCAGTAGCTGGACAGGGAACACCGGGGAGCTGTTTTTT	CASSWTGNTGELFF
TRBV7-9	TRBD1	TRBJ2-3	-	TGTGCCAGCAGCTCAACGGACAGGGCAGATACGCAGTATTTT	CASSSTDRADTQYF
TRBV9	-	TRBJ2-7	-	TGTGCCAGCAGCCCCTTTGGGACCTCATACGAGCAGTACTTC	CASSPFGTSYEQYF
TRBV5-1	TRBD2	TRBJ2-7	-	TGCGCCAGCAGCTTGGAACTAGCGGGAGCCGAGCAGTACTTC	CASSLELAGAEQYF
TRBV6-2/TRBV6-3	-	TRBJ2-4	-	TGTGCCAGCAGCCCGACGAACCCATTGAAAAACATTCAGTACTTC	CASSPTNPLKNIQYF
TRBV5-1	TRBD1	TRBJ2-5	-	TGCGCCAGCAGCTCTACGACAGGGCGCCAAGAGACCCAGTACTTC	CASSSTTGRQETQYF
TRBV6-2/TRBV6-3	-	TRBJ2-1	-	TGTGCCAGCAGCCATAATTACAATGAGCAGTTCTTC	CASSHNYNEQFF
TRBV6-4	-	TRBJ2-2	-	TGTGCCAGCAGTGACTCCAGGGGTTCCACCGGGGAGCTGTTTTTT	CASSDSRGSTGELFF
TRBV6-2/TRBV6-3	TRBD2	TRBJ2-1	-	TGTGCCAGCAGTTCAGCACTAGCGGGGGGGCGATACAATGAGCAGTTCTTC	CASSSALAGGRYNEQFF
TRBV4-3	-	TRBJ2-1	-	TGCGCCAGCAGCCAAGATTATCCAGTATACAATGAGCAGTTCTTC	CASSQDYPVYNEQFF
TRBV27	-	TRBJ2-4	-	TGTGCCAGCAGTCCCGGAGGGAGGGGGCCGATCACGGCCAAAAACATTCAGTACTTC	CASSPGGRGPITAKNIQYF
TRBV7-9	-	TRBJ1-4	-	TGTGCCAGCAGCTTACTTATAAGGCGGACTGCAACTAATGAAAAACTGTTTTTT	CASSLLIRRTATNEKLFF
TRBV9	-	TRBJ1-6	-	TGTGCCAGCACCCTCGGCGCAGGTGGTAATTCACCCCTCCACTTT	CASTLGAGGNSPLHF